Listed below are T cell receptor beta chains from one sample, sequenced in a study of metastatic and nonmetastatic thyroid tumors. TCRdb re-analyzed the PCR reads through MiXCR. Here the sample spans tens of thousands of clones, under 20% being singletons. The sequenced sample was blood. The receptors derive from a male donor with papillary thyroid cancer or a benign thyroid nodule (not recorded which). Some clones in this sample may be carry-over from other donors' samples. The CDR3 runs from the conserved cysteine through the conserved F or W. A D gene is named only where the DNA matches it firmly. For some rows the clone size is stated as once, few or many, or as a class when expanded; others skip it.

j_call d_call clone_size v_call cdr3_aa cdr3_nt
TRBJ2-5 NA many TRBV30 CAWSVGTGRETQYF TGTGCCTGGAGTGTCGGAACAGGGAGGGAGACCCAGTACTTC
TRBJ2-7 TRBD1 many TRBV2 CASLPPQGSSYEQYF TGTGCCAGCTTACCCCCACAGGGGTCCTCCTACGAGCAGTACTTC
TRBJ1-5 NA many TRBV6-1 CASSEGPDSNQPQHF TGTGCCAGCAGTGAAGGGCCCGATAGCAATCAGCCCCAGCATTTT
TRBJ2-6 NA few TRBV5-4 CASSVTASPPTGANVLTF TGTGCCAGCAGCGTGACAGCCTCCCCGCCAACTGGGGCCAACGTCCTGACTTTC
TRBJ1-4 NA many TRBV11-2 CASSFSGNEKLFF TGTGCCAGCAGCTTTTCCGGGAATGAAAAACTGTTTTTT
TRBJ2-5 TRBD1 NA TRBV7-9 CVSMDRALETQYF TGTGTCAGCATGGACAGGGCCCTAGAGACCCAGTACTTC
TRBJ2-7 TRBD1 NA TRBV25-1 CASSQGTGEIHEQYF TGTGCCAGCAGCCAAGGGACAGGGGAGATCCACGAGCAGTACTTC
TRBJ2-1 NA many TRBV18 CASSPVADEQFF TGTGCCAGCTCACCAGTAGCGGATGAGCAGTTCTTC
TRBJ2-1 TRBD2 many TRBV9 CASSVQTSGGNNEQFF TGTGCCAGCAGCGTCCAGACTAGCGGGGGGAACAATGAGCAGTTCTTC
TRBJ1-5 TRBD1 many TRBV12-3/TRBV12-4 CASSPGTGHVQPQHF TGTGCCAGCAGTCCCGGGACAGGCCATGTACAGCCCCAGCATTTT
TRBJ1-6 NA NA TRBV7-8 CASSLVDSGSSPLHF TGTGCCAGCAGCTTAGTTGATTCAGGGAGCTCACCCCTCCACTTT
TRBJ1-6 NA NA TRBV5-1 CASSLETGGSPLHF TGCGCCAGCAGCTTGGAGACAGGTGGCTCACCCCTCCACTTT
TRBJ1-6 TRBD1 many TRBV5-1 CASSLGGTGPSSYNSPLHF TGCGCCAGCAGCTTGGGAGGGACAGGGCCCAGCTCCTATAATTCACCCCTCCACTTT
TRBJ1-2 NA NA TRBV28 CASSSRSPPYGYTF TGTGCCAGCAGTTCCCGGTCCCCTCCCTATGGCTACACCTTC
TRBJ2-7 NA NA TRBV11-1 CASSLAASHGGYEQYF TGTGCCAGCAGCTTAGCCGCGTCCCATGGGGGCTACGAGCAGTACTTC
TRBJ2-1 TRBD2 many TRBV20-1 CSARVASGGYNEQFF TGCAGTGCTAGGGTGGCTAGCGGGGGTTACAATGAGCAGTTCTTC
TRBJ1-1 NA NA TRBV7-6 CASSLDTGFGTEAFF TGTGCCAGCAGCTTAGATACAGGGTTCGGCACTGAAGCTTTCTTT
TRBJ2-1 NA many TRBV12-3/TRBV12-4 CASRLSSYSYNEQFF TGTGCCAGCAGGTTGAGTAGTTACTCCTACAATGAGCAGTTCTTC
TRBJ1-2 NA NA TRBV25-1 CASISSQYHGYTF TGTGCCAGCATTTCCAGCCAGTACCATGGCTACACCTTC
TRBJ1-1 NA many TRBV9 CASSGHGQRSIGEVGNTEAFF TGTGCCAGCAGCGGCCATGGACAGCGATCGATAGGGGAGGTCGGGAACACTGAAGCTTTCTTT
TRBJ1-5 TRBD1 many TRBV3-1 CASSQGTGGYQPQHF TGTGCCAGCAGCCAAGGGACAGGGGGATATCAGCCCCAGCATTTT